These 31 T cell receptor beta chains were sequenced from one sample in a study of T cells in Graves' hyperthyroidism and ophthalmopathy. From RNA transcripts, TCR beta CDR3 regions were amplified. The HTBI primer set drove a first-round RT-PCR of the TCR CDR3. TCRdb called the multiplex PCR reads again in MiXCR, with one record for every CDR3 protein. The repertoire has hundreds of thousands of distinct CDR3 sequences, roughly a sixth of them found once; the top ten carry 18%. The sample taken for sequencing was blood. Every receptor here comes from a woman aged 18-35 years with Graves' hyperthyroidism.

In its sample, this clonotype was seen a few times. V and J are TRBV9 and TRBJ2-7, with 10 bases matching TRBD2. The V and J ends lost 0 bases and 2 bases, in that order; junction bases with no gene match: 5. The CDR3 totals 16 residues. Per germline, CDR1 SGDLS and CDR2 YYNGEE. CDR3 loop: CASSVDGSGRPYEQYF. As DNA, the CDR3 is TGTGCCAGCAGCGTAGATGGTAGCGGGAGGCCCTACGAGCAGTACTTC. The variable domain in full, completed from reference TRBV9 and TRBJ2-7, reads DSGVTQTPKHLITATGQRVTLRCSPRSGDLSVYWYQQSLDQGLQFLIQYYNGEERAKGNILERFSAQQFPDLHSELNLSSLELGDSALYFCASSVDGSGRPYEQYFGPGTRLTVT.

This clonotype was counted between two and nine times. The chain couples TRBV29-1 to TRBJ2-2; 12 positions match TRBD1. V lost 6 bases, J lost 1 base, and 3 bases stayed unmatched. Germline values: CDR1 SQVTM, CDR2 ANQGSEA. There are 15 residues in the CDR3. The CDR3 DNA follows: TGCAGCGTCGGGACAGGGGGCCTGAACACCGGGGAGCTGTTTTTT. Its translation: CSVGTGGLNTGELFF.

This clonotype was counted a few times. The chain links TRBV6-1 to TRBJ2-3, with D perhaps TRBD2 (6 bases). V was cut by 5 bases and J by 1 base, with 19 bases left in between. Germline loops: CDR1 MNHNS, CDR2 SASEGT. There are 17 residues in the CDR3. This chain's CDR3 is CASSFRGLQIGTDTQYF. DNA for the CDR3: TGTGCCAGCAGTTTTAGGGGACTTCAGATAGGCACAGATACGCAGTATTTT.

This clonotype was counted only a few times. The chain couples TRBV12-3 or TRBV12-4 to TRBJ1-5; the D is unclear. The CDR3 sequence is 13 residues long. V shed 5 bases and J shed 4 bases, with 9 bases lying between them. The CDR3 DNA reads as TGTGCCAGCAGTCCCTGGATGAATCAGCCCCAGCATTTT. This codes for CASSPWMNQPQHF.

The chain uses TRBV10-3 and TRBJ2-3; possible D gene TRBD2, 6 bases. Trimming removed 5 bases from V and 3 bases from J, with 18 bases in between. Looked up from germline, CDR1 is ENHRY and CDR2 is SYGVKD. This CDR3 has 16 residues. The CDR3 DNA reads TGTGCCATCAGTCCTCTCTCCGGGGGTTTAACAGATACGCAGTATTTT. Protein product: CAISPLSGGLTDTQYF.

This clonotype turned up a few times. J is TRBJ2-3 and V is TRBV20-1; D ambiguous. The CDR3 length is 13 residues. Per the germline V gene, CDR1 is DFQATT and CDR2 is SNEGSKA (reference sequence). V was cut by 0 bases and J by 11 bases, with 15 bases left in between. The CDR3 loop reads CSARDGNSRGQYF. The CDR3 nucleotides read TGCAGTGCTAGAGATGGAAACTCTCGAGGGCAGTATTTT.

The rearrangement uses TRBV4-3 and TRBJ1-4; the D gene is possibly TRBD1 (6 bases). This CDR3 region has 14 residues. Trimming cost V 1 base and J 8 bases, with 11 bases left between them. Germline CDR1 is LGHNA and CDR2 is YSLEER. In nucleotides, the CDR3 is TGCGCCAGCAGCCAAGGGGGGGCGCGGGAAAAACTGTTTTTT. It encodes CASSQGGAREKLFF.

This clonotype has ten or more counts. V gene TRBV5-6 combines with J gene TRBJ1-1; D not resolved. In germline, CDR1 is SGHDT, CDR2 YYEEEE. Trimming shortened V by 0 bases and J by 3 bases, and 6 bases separated the two germline ends. This CDR3 has 13 residues. CDR3 in amino acids: CASSLDAYTEAFF. CDR3 sequence (DNA): TGTGCCAGCAGCTTGGATGCGTACACTGAAGCTTTCTTT.

At least ten counts were recorded for this clonotype. The rearrangement uses TRBV18 and TRBJ2-7; either TRBD1 or TRBD2 may fit D (5 bases each). Looked up from germline, CDR1 is KGHSH and CDR2 is LQKENI. The V end was cut by 3 bases, the J end by 3 bases, with 15 bases between. CDR3 length: 15 residues. CDR3 DNA: TGTGCCAGCTCACCTTCGGGGCAGAGAGGCTACGAGCAGTACTTC. This encodes CASSPSGQRGYEQYF.

This clonotype was found many times. V gene TRBV6-2 or TRBV6-3 combines with J gene TRBJ1-1, with D maybe TRBD1 (6 bases). There are 14 residues in the CDR3. The V end was cut by 2 bases, the J end by 3 bases, with 10 bases between. Germline V gene sequence: CDR1 MNHEY, CDR2 SVGEGT. The CDR3 reads CASSYRPGDTEAFF. CDR3 sequence (DNA): TGTGCCAGCAGTTACCGCCCAGGGGACACTGAAGCTTTCTTT.

This chain joins TRBV24-1 and TRBJ1-5; unclear D gene. This CDR3 region has 16 residues. Germline V gene data show CDR1 as KGHDR and CDR2 as SFDVKD. The V end was cut by 4 bases, the J end by 0 bases, with 12 bases between. CDR3 sequence: CATSDPTADSNQPQHF. The CDR3 nucleotides read TGTGCCACCAGTGACCCTACAGCTGATAGCAATCAGCCCCAGCATTTT.

This clonotype appeared many times. The CDR3 region has the DNA TGTGCCAGCAGCAGCACGGGACACGGGATCCAAGAGACCCAGTACTTC. This gives the protein CASSSTGHGIQETQYF. The chain uses TRBV28 and TRBJ2-5; D possibly corresponds to TRBD1 (6 bases). The CDR3 length is 16 residues. Deletions cut 6 bases from V and 1 base from J, with 18 bases between. The germline CDR1 and CDR2 sequences are MDHEN and SYDVKM.

This clonotype was counted at least ten times. The chain couples TRBV20-1 to TRBJ2-5; no definite D call. Trimming removed 3 bases at V and 4 bases at J, with 9 bases between. CDR3 length: 12 residues. Germline values: CDR1 DFQATT, CDR2 SNEGSKA (reference sequence). For the CDR3, the DNA is TGCAGTGCTAGTCCCGTTCGAGAGACCCAGTACTTC. This sequence encodes CSASPVRETQYF.

This clonotype was counted a few times. Written as DNA, the CDR3 is TGCGCCAGCAGCCCCAAAGAGGGGGGCGGGGAGCAGTACTTC. It yields the protein CASSPKEGGGEQYF. V is TRBV4-1 and J is TRBJ2-7; D tentatively reads TRBD1 or TRBD2 (6 bases each). V was shortened by 4 bases and J by 7 bases, with 17 bases between the two germline ends. This CDR3 has 14 residues. Germline CDR1 is MGHRA and CDR2 is YSYEKL.

This clonotype was seen a few times. The genes are TRBV4-3 and TRBJ1-2, with a tentative D call TRBD1 (5 bases). The CDR3 has 16 amino acids. The V end was cut by 1 base, the J end by 6 bases, with 18 bases between. Germline V CDR1 and CDR2: LGHNA, YSLEER. DNA for the CDR3: TGCGCCAGCAGCCAAGCCCCGACAGCATTTGCCGATGGCTACACCTTC. Protein sequence: CASSQAPTAFADGYTF.

Only a few counts were recorded for this clonotype. The chain joins TRBV12-3 or TRBV12-4 to TRBJ2-3; D uncertain. V was trimmed by 8 bases and J by 0 bases, leaving 15 bases between them. The CDR3 runs 15 residues. CDR3 coding DNA: TGTGCCAGCCGATATTTAGGATCTAGCACAGATACGCAGTATTTT. Translating gives CASRYLGSSTDTQYF.

This clonotype was observed at least ten times. The chain recombines TRBV20-1 with TRBJ2-7; 7 nucleotides align to TRBD2. CDR3 size: 16 residues. With 5 bases clipped from V and 4 bases from J, the junction kept 17 bases outside the gene matches. The germline gives CDR1 DFQATT, CDR2 SNEGSKA (reference sequence). The CDR3 region has the DNA TGCAGTGCTTCTGTAACCGCCGGGACTAAACCTTACGAGCAGTACTTC. It yields the protein CSASVTAGTKPYEQYF.

The genes are TRBV25-1 and TRBJ1-2, with D uncertain. The CDR3 has 14 residues. V lost 6 bases and J 0 bases, leaving 11 bases between the germline ends. Germline assignment: CDR1 MGHDK and CDR2 SYGVNS. Here the CDR3 DNA reads TGTGCCAGCAGGCCCGAGACCGCTAACTATGGCTACACCTTC. Translation: CASRPETANYGYTF.

J is TRBJ1-1 and V is TRBV25-1, with D maybe TRBD1 (6 bases). The CDR3 totals 18 residues. Looked up from germline, CDR1 is MGHDK and CDR2 is SYGVNS. Trimming left V 8 bases short and J 5 bases short, with 30 bases between. The DNA for the CDR3 is TGTGCCAGCTCCCCCTTTTTCGGGGGGGGGGGCGTCAAAACTGAAGCTTTCTTT. The encoded protein is CASSPFFGGGGVKTEAFF.

This clonotype has more than one count but fewer than ten. CDR3 coding DNA: TGTGCCAGCTCACTAAAAACGGGGACACTCGAGCAGTACTTC. This translates into CASSLKTGTLEQYF. This chain links TRBV18 with TRBJ2-7; TRBD1 is a possible D gene (6 bases). The CDR3 is 14 residues long. V was clipped by 4 bases and J by 6 bases, with 16 bases between them. CDR1 KGHSH and CDR2 LQKENI come from the germline V gene.

This clonotype occurred many times. This sequence joins TRBV7-2 and TRBJ2-7; 9 bases line up with TRBD1. CDR1 is SGHTA and CDR2 is FQGNSA in the germline V gene. The V segment lost 4 bases and the J segment 5 bases; nucleotides outside the gene matches: 3. The CDR3 has 13 amino acids. The CDR3 is CASSSGQGHEQYF. In DNA form, the CDR3 reads TGTGCCAGCAGCTCCGGACAGGGGCACGAGCAGTACTTC.

The chain uses TRBV5-1 and TRBJ2-3; weak D call: TRBD2 (6 bases). V lost 9 bases to trimming and J lost 1 base, with 18 bases between them. CDR1 is SGHRS and CDR2 is YFSETQ in the germline V gene. The CDR3 is 15 residues long. Written as DNA, the CDR3 is TGCGCCACCACGCGTGCCGGCGGGGGCACAGATACGCAGTATTTT. It is translated as CATTRAGGGTDTQYF.

J is TRBJ2-6 and V is TRBV18; TRBD1 aligns across 9 bases. This CDR3 region has 17 residues. J gave up 2 bases and V 5 bases, and 7 bases lay outside the gene matches. CDR1 is KGHSH and CDR2 is LQKENI in the germline V gene. The CDR3 DNA reads TGTGCCAGCTCAGAACAGGGGGCGCTTCCTGGGGCCAACGTCCTGACTTTC. Its translation is CASSEQGALPGANVLTF.

Of note for this clonotype: The junction differs from germline at one of its ends, possibly a read error. As DNA, the CDR3 is TGTGCCAGCAGTTTCAGGCCATATAATGAAAAACTGGTTTTT. It is translated as CASSFRPYNEKLVF. The J gene is TRBJ1-4, the V gene TRBV28; no reliable D call. In germline, CDR1 is MDHEN, CDR2 SYDVKM. The CDR3 loop spans 14 amino acids.

This clonotype occurred a few times. The chain joins TRBV19 to TRBJ2-1; 8 bases align to TRBD2. The CDR3 runs to 16 residues. The V segment lost 1 base and the J segment 6 bases; nucleotides outside the gene matches: 8. Germline assignment: CDR1 LNHDA and CDR2 SQIVND (reference sequence). The CDR3 region has the DNA TGTGCCAGTAGTATAGTTAGAGGGGCGGGAGGCAATGAGCAGTTCTTC. It translates to CASSIVRGAGGNEQFF.

The J gene is TRBJ2-7, the V gene TRBV7-9; D gene uncertain. The CDR3 spans 14 residues. Trimming left V 3 bases short and J 4 bases short, with 13 bases between. CDR1 is SEHNR, CDR2 FQNEAQ, per germline (reference sequence). CDR3 sequence (DNA): TGTGCCAGCAGCTTTTCGAGTCAGGAGTACGAGCAGTACTTC. This codes for CASSFSSQEYEQYF.

The table lists this clonotype with a few counts. The chain carries TRBV5-1 and TRBJ2-2; 13 nucleotides match TRBD2. Germline CDR1 and CDR2: SGHRS and YFSETQ. The CDR3 length is 18 residues. The ends lost 4 bases at V and 3 bases at J; junction bases unmatched: 9. The CDR3 DNA reads TGCGCCAGCAGCCCCCGGACTAGCGGGAGCCGTGACACCGGGGAGCTGTTTTTT. It encodes CASSPRTSGSRDTGELFF.

The chain links TRBV12-3 or TRBV12-4 to TRBJ2-7, with 12 bases fitting TRBD2. V dropped 6 bases and J dropped 3; count of bases not matched to a gene: 6. The CDR3 has 15 residues. CDR3 protein: CASRRTSGEHYEQYF. The CDR3 nucleotides are TGTGCCAGCAGGCGGACTAGCGGGGAACACTACGAGCAGTACTTC.

V and J are TRBV11-2 and TRBJ1-6, with D hard to call. CDR3 size: 17 residues. V was pared by 6 bases and J by 0 bases, with 15 bases between. Per germline, CDR1 SGHAT and CDR2 FQNNGV. CDR3 nucleotides: TGTGCCAGCAGTTGGGATTCGACGAGCTCCTATAATTCACCCCTCCACTTT. This codes for CASSWDSTSSYNSPLHF.

The chain uses TRBV4-1 and TRBJ1-1; D uncertain. The CDR3 totals 14 residues. Germline loops: CDR1 MGHRA, CDR2 YSYEKL. With 4 bases removed from V and 4 bases from J, the gap between germline ends came to 13 bases. This CDR3 reads CASSPFGTGTEAFF. CDR3 DNA: TGCGCCAGCAGCCCTTTCGGTACGGGCACTGAAGCTTTCTTT.

This clonotype was observed at least ten times. The chain links TRBV28 to TRBJ1-4, with 7 bases identical to TRBD1. The J segment lost 1 base and the V segment lost 5 bases, leaving 4 bases of the junction unmatched. This CDR3 is 15 amino acids long. Per the germline V gene, CDR1 is MDHEN and CDR2 is SYDVKM. The CDR3 reads CASSDRTGTNEKLFF. The CDR3 nucleotides are TGTGCCAGCAGTGACCGGACAGGAACTAATGAAAAACTGTTTTTT.